This TCR gamma chain came from a study of gammadelta T cells in human blood (TCRdb year 2020). Results and caveats for the whole study, not just this receptor: The study reported that microbial exposure appeared to drive polyclonal expansion of innate gamma-delta T cells immediately after birth.

The germline V gene (reference sequence) sets CDR1 to GITISATS and CDR2 to ISYDGTV. From the cysteine up to the phenylalanine, the CDR3 has a length of 15 residues. CDR3 DNA only is kept here, 45 bases in frame from base 1. The junction shows trimming of 2 bases on V and 5 bases on J, and the gene matches do not reach 0 bases of it. Compared with the rest of its sample, this clone is large (0.1 to 1%). Which antigen it targets is not known. No quality values exist for individual bases; no much larger clone is one base distant. The identical CDR3 is also encoded by other nucleotide sequences in the sample. The library was prepared using RT-PCR. The instrument given in TCRdb is Illumina MiSeq. In TCRdb, clones were called once more from the public reads by CATT, and rows of identical DNA were later combined. The sample data list about 420 gamma-chain clones, and roughly 13% of these were observed just once. The top ten constitute 26% of the sample.

The sequence came from a human donor. This chain joins TRGV9 to TRGJP. The sequencing sample was made of Vgamma9Vdelta2 gamma-delta T cells from adult blood. The CDR3 amino acid sequence is: CALWEEELGKKIKVF. The DNA sequence reads TGTGCCTTGTGGGAGGAAGAGTTGGGCAAAAAAATCAAGGTATTT.